The T cell receptor beta chain under discussion was sequenced for a study of T cell repertoires in cytomegalovirus infection. Whole-study context: Signatures in public TCR beta sequences pointed to both CMV infection and matching HLA type.

MiXCR, applied by TCRdb to the reads, yields one record per CDR3 protein. The table has roughly 280,000 distinct CDR3 sequences, 12% to 15% seen once. V shed 8 bases and J shed 8 bases, with 25 bases lying between them. The CDR3 spans 16 residues. Per the germline V gene, CDR1 is MNHEY and CDR2 is SMNVEV (reference sequence). The chain recombines TRBV27 with TRBJ2-1; D is uncertain. Sequencing was done on a sample of PBMCs. The TCR sequence derives from a human donor in good health (CMV status not recorded). Some clones in this sample may be carry-over from other donors' samples. In nucleotides, the CDR3 is TGTGCCAGCCCGTCTGGACCCCCTTCCGTGTGGCATGAGCAGTTCTTC. Translation gives CASPSGPPSVWHEQFF.